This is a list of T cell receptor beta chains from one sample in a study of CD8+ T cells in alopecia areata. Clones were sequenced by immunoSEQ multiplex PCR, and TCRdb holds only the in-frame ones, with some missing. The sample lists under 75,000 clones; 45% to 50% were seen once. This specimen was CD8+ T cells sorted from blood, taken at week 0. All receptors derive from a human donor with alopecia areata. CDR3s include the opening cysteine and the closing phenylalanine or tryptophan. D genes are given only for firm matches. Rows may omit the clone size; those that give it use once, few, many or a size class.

DNA: TGTGCCAGCAGCCCCGCCGTAAACAAAAACATTCAGTACTTC
CDR3: CASSPAVNKNIQYF
V: TRBV6-5
D: .
J: TRBJ2-4
size: few

DNA: TGTGCCAGCAGCTCCCCAACTAGAGGGGGCTCGGCCAAAAACATTCAGTACTTC
CDR3: CASSSPTRGGSAKNIQYF
V: TRBV9
D: TRBD1
J: TRBJ2-4
size: .

DNA: TGTGCCAGTAGTGCCAGTTACAATGAGCAGTTCTTC
CDR3: CASSASYNEQFF
V: TRBV19
D: .
J: TRBJ2-1
size: few

DNA: TGTGCCAGCAGTGAGGAAGGGACCGCCCATTACGAGCAGTACTTC
CDR3: CASSEEGTAHYEQYF
V: TRBV27
D: .
J: TRBJ2-7
size: few

DNA: TGTGCCAGCAGTTTGGGGCTCTCCTACGAGCAGTACTTC
CDR3: CASSLGLSYEQYF
V: TRBV28
D: .
J: TRBJ2-7
size: few

DNA: TGTGCTAGTAGTATACTAGGGGAGCTGTTTTTT
CDR3: CASSILGELFF
V: TRBV19
D: .
J: TRBJ2-2
size: .

DNA: TGCGCCAGCAGCCAAGACGGGGGACTAGCGGGATCCTACGAGCAGTACTTC
CDR3: CASSQDGGLAGSYEQYF
V: TRBV4-1
D: TRBD2
J: TRBJ2-7
size: .

DNA: TGTGCCAGCAGCGAAGGGACAGGAATGAACACTGAAGCTTTCTTT
CDR3: CASSEGTGMNTEAFF
V: TRBV2
D: TRBD1
J: TRBJ1-1
size: few

DNA: TGTGCCATCAGTGAGGGACAGGCACACTCTGGAAACACCATATATTTT
CDR3: CAISEGQAHSGNTIYF
V: TRBV10-3
D: TRBD1
J: TRBJ1-3
size: few

DNA: TGCAGTGCTCCGACAGGGGATGGCTACACCTTC
CDR3: CSAPTGDGYTF
V: TRBV20-1
D: TRBD1
J: TRBJ1-2
size: .

DNA: TGTGCCAGCAGCTCAATGAGTGAGCAGTTCTTC
CDR3: CASSSMSEQFF
V: TRBV7-7
D: .
J: TRBJ2-1
size: few

DNA: TGTGCCAGCAGTTCGGACAGGCCGGACAGCTTTATGAACACTGAAGCTTTCTTT
CDR3: CASSSDRPDSFMNTEAFF
V: TRBV5-6
D: TRBD1
J: TRBJ1-1
size: .

DNA: TGCGCCAGCAGTTCCGAATCCCCGGCGGATGGAGCTTTCTTT
CDR3: CASSSESPADGAFF
V: TRBV23-1
D: .
J: TRBJ1-1
size: .

DNA: TGCGCCAGCAGTGGACTAGCGGGAGTCAACGAGCAGTACTTC
CDR3: CASSGLAGVNEQYF
V: TRBV4-1
D: TRBD2
J: TRBJ2-7
size: .

DNA: TGTGCCACCAGCCGGCCCGGGGAAGGCACTAATGAGCAGTTCTTC
CDR3: CATSRPGEGTNEQFF
V: TRBV15
D: .
J: TRBJ2-1
size: .

DNA: TGCAGCGTTGAACCCCGACTAGCGGGAGTAACCGAGACCCAGTACTTC
CDR3: CSVEPRLAGVTETQYF
V: TRBV29-1
D: TRBD2
J: TRBJ2-5
size: .

DNA: TGCGCCAGCAGCCAAGTTCCCAAGGGAGGGGCCACAGATACGCAGTATTTT
CDR3: CASSQVPKGGATDTQYF
V: TRBV4-1
D: TRBD2
J: TRBJ2-3
size: .

DNA: TGTGCCAGTAGTATAGAGAGGAACACCGGGGAGCTGTTTTTT
CDR3: CASSIERNTGELFF
V: TRBV19
D: .
J: TRBJ2-2
size: medium-sized

DNA: TGTGCCTTATTTATAGCGGGAGCTCGGAATGAGCAGTTCTTC
CDR3: CALFIAGARNEQFF
V: TRBV30
D: TRBD2
J: TRBJ2-1
size: once

DNA: TGCGCCAGCAGCCCCAGGGACCTCCAAGAGACCCAGTACTTC
CDR3: CASSPRDLQETQYF
V: TRBV4-1
D: .
J: TRBJ2-5
size: once

DNA: TGTGCCAGCAGTCTTGAGAGGACCGACACAGATACGCAGTATTTT
CDR3: CASSLERTDTDTQYF
V: TRBV28
D: .
J: TRBJ2-3
size: .

DNA: TGCAGCGTTGGGGCGACAGACCGGTACGAGCAGTACTTC
CDR3: CSVGATDRYEQYF
V: TRBV29-1
D: .
J: TRBJ2-7
size: .

DNA: TGCAGCGGCAAGGACGTCGGCTCCTACGAGCAGTACTTC
CDR3: CSGKDVGSYEQYF
V: TRBV29-1
D: .
J: TRBJ2-7
size: .

DNA: TGTGCCAGCAGCTTAGAACGTGCTACGCAGTATTTT
CDR3: CASSLERATQYF
V: TRBV7-2
D: .
J: TRBJ2-3
size: .

DNA: TGTGCCAGCAGCCTCGGGAGGGAGGGACAGCCCCAGCATTTT
CDR3: CASSLGREGQPQHF
V: TRBV5-4
D: .
J: TRBJ1-5
size: .

DNA: TGTGCCAGCAGCCTACCCCTAGACAGCGAGCAGTACTTC
CDR3: CASSLPLDSEQYF
V: TRBV4-1
D: .
J: TRBJ2-7
size: .